The entry below describes one TCR beta chain. The source of the sample is a study of blood T cell repertoires in COVID-19. Study context: Italy, Spain and the United States were the sources of the convalescent and acute COVID-19 samples. PBMCs, B-cell-depleted T cells, or T cells were the source of the cDNA or gDNA that made up the material.

Germline assignment: CDR1 SGHKS and CDR2 YYEKEE (reference sequence). Trimming stripped 4 bases from V and 5 bases from J, with 10 bases between. This CDR3 is 12 amino acids long. Per the authors' pipeline: Reference gene primers were amplified, and this amplification served to estimate nucleated cell counts. Clones were sequenced by immunoSEQ multiplex PCR, and TCRdb holds only the in-frame ones, with some missing. Clone size and the V and J calls come from that table; the DNA yielded D and trimming. This table has under 140,000 clones, roughly 85% appearing once. V is TRBV5-5 and J is TRBJ2-7; possibly TRBD1 for D (6 bases). The source is a human donor in a cohort sampled during active COVID-19. Source material: peripheral blood. The CDR3 reads CASSPTGDEQYF. As DNA, the CDR3 is TGTGCCAGCAGCCCGACAGGTGACGAGCAGTACTTC.